Shown below are 6 T cell receptor beta chains from a single sample sequenced in a study of blood T cell repertoires in COVID-19. Measured with immunoSEQ multiplex PCR; TCRdb has only the in-frame clones, and not every one. The sample comprises 35,000 to 50,000 clones, approximately 88% of which are singletons, and roughly 3.7% rests with the top ten. The specimen was peripheral blood. The receptors originated from a human donor in a cohort sampled during active COVID-19.

The CDR3 region is CASSLAATDTQYF. The CDR3 coding sequence is TGTGCCAGCAGCTTAGCGGCCACAGATACGCAGTATTTT. The chain is built from TRBV7-6 and TRBJ2-3; D uncertain. Germline V gives CDR1 SGHVS, CDR2 FNYEAQ. The V and J ends lost 0 bases and 2 bases respectively, with 3 bases between them. The CDR3 sequence is 13 residues long.

The chain combines TRBV4-2 with TRBJ1-2, with 10 bases identical to TRBD1. CDR1 and CDR2 from the germline V gene are LGHNA and YNFKEQ. With V trimmed by 0 bases and J by 4 bases, 5 bases remained unmatched. The CDR3 extends over 16 amino acids. CDR3 loop: CASSQDRRQGAYGYTF. In DNA form, the CDR3 reads TGTGCCAGCAGCCAAGATAGGCGACAGGGGGCCTATGGCTACACCTTC.

The chain links TRBV10-2 to TRBJ2-1, with D unclear. The CDR3 covers 11 residues. Trimming removed 6 bases at V and 9 bases at J, with 9 bases between. Germline assignment: CDR1 WSHSY and CDR2 SAAADI. The CDR3 nucleotides read TGCGCCAGCAGCTTTGCGAGTGAGCAGTTCTTC. Translated, it gives CASSFASEQFF.

The chain joins TRBV19 to TRBJ1-2, with D perhaps matching TRBD1 (5 bases). CDR3 size: 13 residues. Germline CDR1 and CDR2: LNHDA and SQIVND (reference sequence). Trimming removed 6 bases from V and 2 bases from J, with 10 bases in between. CDR3 protein: CASRGPGNYGYTF. CDR3 nucleotide sequence: TGTGCCAGTAGAGGGCCAGGGAACTATGGCTACACCTTC.

V gene TRBV4-1 combines with J gene TRBJ2-3; maybe TRBD2 (7 bases). With 0 bases removed from V and 10 bases from J, the gap between germline ends came to 26 bases. Germline V gene lookup returns CDR1 MGHRA and CDR2 YSYEKL. The CDR3 is 18 amino acids. Written as DNA, the CDR3 is TGCGCCAGCAGCCAAGACGGTGCGGGGGCCCTCCGGGAAGGAGCGCAGTATTTT. Protein: CASSQDGAGALREGAQYF.

V gene TRBV6-5 combines with J gene TRBJ1-5; possible D gene TRBD1, 5 bases. This CDR3 has 14 residues. Germline-derived CDR1 and CDR2 are MNHEY and SVGAGI. Trimming stripped 4 bases from V and 5 bases from J, with 12 bases between. The CDR3 loop is CASSSDSSYQPQHF. The DNA for the CDR3 is TGTGCCAGCAGTTCCGACAGCAGCTATCAGCCCCAGCATTTT.